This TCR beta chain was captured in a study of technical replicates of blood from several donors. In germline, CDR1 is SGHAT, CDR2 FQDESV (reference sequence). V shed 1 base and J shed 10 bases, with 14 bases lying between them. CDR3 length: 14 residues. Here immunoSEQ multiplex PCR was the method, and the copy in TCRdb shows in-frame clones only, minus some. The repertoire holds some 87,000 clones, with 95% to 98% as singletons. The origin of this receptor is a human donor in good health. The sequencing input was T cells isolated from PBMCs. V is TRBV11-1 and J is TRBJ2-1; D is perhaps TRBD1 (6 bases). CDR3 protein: CASSLGAGVGEQFF. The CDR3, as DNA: TGTGCCAGCAGCTTAGGCGCAGGGGTAGGGGAGCAGTTCTTC.